The 8 T cell receptor beta chains given below trace back to one sample, sequenced in a study of cytomegalovirus exposure and HLA in healthy donors. Both 60 Vbeta primers and 13 Jbeta primers went into the PCR. Clones were read by immunoSEQ multiplex PCR, and TCRdb kept only the in-frame ones, dropping some. Of some 99,000 clones in the sample, 76% were seen once. Sample: PBMCs. These receptors were collected from a woman in her forties or fifties in good health and CMV-seropositive.

The V call is TRBV19, the J call TRBJ1-4; no definite D call. V lost 6 bases, J lost 8 bases, and 19 bases lay in between. Germline CDR1 and CDR2: LNHDA and SQIVND (reference sequence). The CDR3 totals 15 residues. The CDR3 sequence is CASSYGSGGSEKLFF. In DNA form, the CDR3 reads TGTGCCAGTAGCTATGGGTCGGGAGGTTCGGAAAAACTGTTTTTT.

This chain links TRBV5-8 with TRBJ2-1; 7 nucleotides align to TRBD1. The CDR3 length is 15 residues. Trimming cost V 4 bases and J 2 bases; bases outside gene matches: 6. Germline V gene sequence: CDR1 SGHTS, CDR2 YDEGEE. The CDR3, as DNA: TGTGCCAGCAGCCAACAGGGGACCACCTACAATGAGCAGTTCTTC. Translating gives CASSQQGTTYNEQFF.

This rearrangement joins TRBV7-2 to TRBJ2-7, with 11 bases identical to TRBD2. V lost 5 bases to trimming and J lost 1 base; unmatched junction nucleotides: 4. This CDR3 region has 15 residues. Germline-derived CDR1 and CDR2 are SGHTA and FQGNSA. The CDR3 region is CASSQLAGASYEQYF. The DNA of the CDR3 is TGTGCCAGCAGCCAACTAGCGGGAGCTTCCTACGAGCAGTACTTC.

A remark on this clone: Relative to the germline gene, one junction end is altered; a read error may explain this. The chain combines TRBV7-7 with TRBJ1-1, with D uncertain. The CDR3 runs 13 residues. In germline, CDR1 is SSHAT, CDR2 FNYEAQ (reference sequence). As DNA, the CDR3 is TGTGCTAGCAGTCTGACGGGGATCACTGAAGCTTTCTTT. This codes for CASSLTGITEAFF.

The V and J genes are TRBV19 and TRBJ1-1; 8 bases fit TRBD1. The germline CDR1 and CDR2 sequences are LNHDA and SQIVND (reference sequence). This CDR3 region has 16 residues. V shed 1 base and J 1 base; nucleotides not matched to a gene: 5. In DNA form, the CDR3 reads TGTGCCAGTAGTATAGGGACAGGGCGAGGGAACACTGAAGCTTTCTTT. Residues: CASSIGTGRGNTEAFF.

The rearrangement joins TRBV7-9 to TRBJ1-1, with TRBD1 identical over 7 bases. CDR3 length: 15 residues. With V trimmed by 4 bases and J by 1 base, 6 bases remained unmatched. Germline CDR1 is SEHNR and CDR2 is FQNEAQ (reference sequence). CDR3 DNA sequence: TGTGCCAGCAGCTCCCGATACAGGGGGAACACTGAAGCTTTCTTT. This codes for CASSSRYRGNTEAFF. The full variable domain, in which reference TRBV7-9 and TRBJ1-1 provide the parts outside the CDR3, is DTGVSQNPRHKITKRGQNVTFRCDPISEHNRLYWYRQTLGQGPEFLTYFQNEAQLEKSRLLSDRFSAERPKGSFSTLEIQRTEQGDSAMYLCASSSRYRGNTEAFFGQGTRLTVV.

The rearrangement links TRBV20-1 to TRBJ1-2; no definite D call. The germline gives CDR1 DFQATT, CDR2 SNEGSKA (reference sequence). The V end lost 2 bases, the J end lost 7 bases, and 5 bases lay between the germline ends. CDR3 length: 10 amino acids. CDR3 nucleotides: TGCAGTGCTAGACGGGGTGGCTACACCTTC. Its translation is CSARRGGYTF.

This clone is a singleton in its sample. The rearrangement links TRBV11-2 to TRBJ1-1; no clear D. The ends were cut back, 5 bases at V and 2 bases at J, with 12 bases in the middle. This CDR3 contains 14 residues. Germline-derived CDR1 and CDR2 are SGHAT and FQNNGV. In DNA, the CDR3 is TGTGCCAGCAGCCCAGCGACGCATAACACTGAAGCTTTCTTT. It specifies CASSPATHNTEAFF.